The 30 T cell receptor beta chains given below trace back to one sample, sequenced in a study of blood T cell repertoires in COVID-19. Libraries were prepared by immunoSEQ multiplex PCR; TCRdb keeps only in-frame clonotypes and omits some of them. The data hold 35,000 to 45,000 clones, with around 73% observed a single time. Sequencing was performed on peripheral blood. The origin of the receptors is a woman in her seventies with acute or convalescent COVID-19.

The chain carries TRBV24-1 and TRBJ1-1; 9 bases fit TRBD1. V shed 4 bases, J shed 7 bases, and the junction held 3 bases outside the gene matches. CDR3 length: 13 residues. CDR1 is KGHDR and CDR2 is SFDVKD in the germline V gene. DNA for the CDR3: TGTGCCACCAGTGAATCGACAGGGGGTGAAGCTTTCTTT. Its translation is CATSESTGGEAFF.

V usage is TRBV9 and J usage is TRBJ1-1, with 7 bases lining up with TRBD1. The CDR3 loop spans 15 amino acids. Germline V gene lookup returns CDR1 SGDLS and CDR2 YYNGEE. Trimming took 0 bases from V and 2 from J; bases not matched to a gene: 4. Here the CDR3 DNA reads TGTGCCAGCAGCGTAGTTCAGGGGGGCAACACTGAAGCTTTCTTT. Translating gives CASSVVQGGNTEAFF.

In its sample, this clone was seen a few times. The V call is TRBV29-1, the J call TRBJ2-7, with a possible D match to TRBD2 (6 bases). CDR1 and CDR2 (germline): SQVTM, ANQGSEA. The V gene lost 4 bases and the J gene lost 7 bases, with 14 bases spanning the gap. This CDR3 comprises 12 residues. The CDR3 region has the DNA TGCAGCGTTGCCACCCCGGGGGTTGAGCAGTACTTC. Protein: CSVATPGVEQYF.

The CDR3 is CASSQNPQQGGVTDTQYF. The DNA for the CDR3 is TGTGCCAGCAGCCAAAATCCTCAACAGGGGGGAGTCACAGATACGCAGTATTTT. V usage is TRBV4-2 and J usage is TRBJ2-3; TRBD1 matches at 8 bases. V lost 2 bases and J lost 2; bases outside the gene matches: 12. CDR1 is LGHNA and CDR2 is YNFKEQ in the germline V gene. There are 18 residues in the CDR3.

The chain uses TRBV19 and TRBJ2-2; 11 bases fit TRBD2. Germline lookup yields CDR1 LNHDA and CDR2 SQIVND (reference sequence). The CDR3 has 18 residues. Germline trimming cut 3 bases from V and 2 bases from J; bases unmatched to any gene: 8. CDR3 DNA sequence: TGTGCCAGTAGTATTAGGCTAGCGGGAGGCCCTAACACCGGGGAGCTGTTTTTT. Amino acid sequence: CASSIRLAGGPNTGELFF.

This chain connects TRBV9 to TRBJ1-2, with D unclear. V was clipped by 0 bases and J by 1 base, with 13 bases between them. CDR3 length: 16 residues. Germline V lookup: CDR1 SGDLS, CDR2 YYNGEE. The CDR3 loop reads CASSVGAYGVNYGYTF. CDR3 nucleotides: TGTGCCAGCAGCGTAGGGGCCTACGGGGTTAACTATGGCTACACCTTC. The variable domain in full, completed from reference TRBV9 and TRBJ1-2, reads DSGVTQTPKHLITATGQRVTLRCSPRSGDLSVYWYQQSLDQGLQFLIQYYNGEERAKGNILERFSAQQFPDLHSELNLSSLELGDSALYFCASSVGAYGVNYGYTFGSGTRLTVV.

CDR3 sequence: CASRDSNFGGNTIYF. In nucleotides, the CDR3 is TGTGCCAGCAGGGACAGTAATTTCGGTGGAAACACCATATATTTT. The chain uses TRBV2 and TRBJ1-3, with D tentatively TRBD1 (6 bases). The germline V gene encodes CDR1 SNHLY and CDR2 FYNNEI. V was cut by 6 bases and J by 3 bases, with 15 bases left in between. This CDR3 is 15 amino acids long. Full variable domain (outside the CDR3, taken from reference TRBV2 and TRBJ1-3): EPEVTQTPSHQVTQMGQEVILRCVPISNHLYFYWYRQILGQKVEFLVSFYNNEISEKSEIFDDQFSVERPDGSNFTLKIRSTKLEDSAMYFCASRDSNFGGNTIYFGEGSWLTVV.

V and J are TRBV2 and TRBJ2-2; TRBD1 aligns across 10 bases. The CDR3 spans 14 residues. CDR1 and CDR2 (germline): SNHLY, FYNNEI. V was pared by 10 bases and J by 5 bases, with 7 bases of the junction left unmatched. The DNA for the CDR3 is TGTGCCACCCGGGACAGGGGTTATACCGGGGAGCTGTTTTTT. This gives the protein CATRDRGYTGELFF.

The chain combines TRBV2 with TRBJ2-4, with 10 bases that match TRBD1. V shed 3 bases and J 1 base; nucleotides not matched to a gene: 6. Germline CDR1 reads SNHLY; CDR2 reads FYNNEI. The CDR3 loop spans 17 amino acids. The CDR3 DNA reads TGTGCCAGCAGTGACCCCGGACAGGGGGAGGCCAAAAACATTCAGTACTTC. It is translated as CASSDPGQGEAKNIQYF.

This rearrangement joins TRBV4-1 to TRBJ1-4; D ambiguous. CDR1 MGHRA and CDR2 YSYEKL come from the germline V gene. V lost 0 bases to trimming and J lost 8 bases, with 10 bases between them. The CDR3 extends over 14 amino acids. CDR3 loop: CASSQDRGGEKLFF. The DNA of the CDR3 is TGCGCCAGCAGCCAAGATCGGGGAGGGGAAAAACTGTTTTTT.

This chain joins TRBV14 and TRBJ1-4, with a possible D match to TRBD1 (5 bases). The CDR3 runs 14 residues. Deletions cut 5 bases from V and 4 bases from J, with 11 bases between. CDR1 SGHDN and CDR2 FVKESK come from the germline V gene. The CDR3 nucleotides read TGTGCCAGCAGCTACCAGGGTTTTAATGAAAAACTGTTTTTT. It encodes CASSYQGFNEKLFF.

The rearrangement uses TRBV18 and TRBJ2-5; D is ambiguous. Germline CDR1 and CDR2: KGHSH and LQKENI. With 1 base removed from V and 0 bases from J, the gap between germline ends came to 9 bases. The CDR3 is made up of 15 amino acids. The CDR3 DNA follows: TGTGCCAGCTCACCACGTTGGTCGGACCAAGAGACCCAGTACTTC. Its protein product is CASSPRWSDQETQYF.

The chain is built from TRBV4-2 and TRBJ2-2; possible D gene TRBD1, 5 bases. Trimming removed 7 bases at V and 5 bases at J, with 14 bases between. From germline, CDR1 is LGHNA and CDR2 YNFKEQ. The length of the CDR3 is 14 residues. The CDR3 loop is CASTQSRVTGELFF. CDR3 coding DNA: TGTGCCAGCACCCAGTCCAGGGTTACCGGGGAGCTGTTTTTT.

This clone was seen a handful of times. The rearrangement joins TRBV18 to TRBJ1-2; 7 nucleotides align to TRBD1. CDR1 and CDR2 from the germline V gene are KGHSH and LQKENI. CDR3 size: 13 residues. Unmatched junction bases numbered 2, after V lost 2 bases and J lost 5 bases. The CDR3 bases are TGTGCCAGCTCACCAACAGGGGAGTATGGCTACACCTTC. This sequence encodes CASSPTGEYGYTF.

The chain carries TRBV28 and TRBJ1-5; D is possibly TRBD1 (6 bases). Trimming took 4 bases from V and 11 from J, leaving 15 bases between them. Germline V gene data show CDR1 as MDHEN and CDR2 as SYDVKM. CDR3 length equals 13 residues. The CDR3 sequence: CASSSTGPQAQHF. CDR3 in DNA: TGTGCCAGCAGTTCGACAGGACCGCAAGCCCAGCATTTT.

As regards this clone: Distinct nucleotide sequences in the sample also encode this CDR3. The CDR3 DNA sequence: TGTGCCAGCAGCCAGAACAGGGGTACTGAAGCTTTCTTT. Protein product: CASSQNRGTEAFF. The rearrangement joins TRBV14 to TRBJ1-1; 7 positions match TRBD1. CDR1 is SGHDN, CDR2 FVKESK, per germline. The CDR3 length is 13 residues. V was clipped by 3 bases and J by 5 bases; unmatched bases: 3.

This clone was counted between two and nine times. The CDR3 sequence: CASSPIAGVPPAGELFF. CDR3 bases: TGTGCCAGCAGCCCTATAGCGGGGGTTCCCCCCGCCGGGGAGCTGTTTTTT. The V gene is TRBV4-2, the J gene TRBJ2-2, with 9 bases matching TRBD2. Losses at the gene ends were 4 bases for V and 6 bases for J; bases not matched to a gene: 12. CDR1 is LGHNA and CDR2 is YNFKEQ in the germline V gene. CDR3 length equals 17 residues.

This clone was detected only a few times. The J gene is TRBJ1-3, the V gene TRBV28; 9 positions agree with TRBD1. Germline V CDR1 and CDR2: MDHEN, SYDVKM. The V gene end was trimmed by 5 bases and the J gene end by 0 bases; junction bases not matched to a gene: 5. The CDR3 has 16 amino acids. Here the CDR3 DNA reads TGTGCCAGCAGTAGCGGACAGGGGAGCTCTGGAAACACCATATATTTT. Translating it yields CASSSGQGSSGNTIYF.

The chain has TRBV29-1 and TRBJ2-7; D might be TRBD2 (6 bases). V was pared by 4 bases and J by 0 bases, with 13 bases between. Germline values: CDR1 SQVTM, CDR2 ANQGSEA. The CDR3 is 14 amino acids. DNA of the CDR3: TGCAGCGTTGTTGGCGGGGTGGCCTCCTACGAGCAGTACTTC. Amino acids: CSVVGGVASYEQYF.

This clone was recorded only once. DNA of the CDR3: TGTGCCAGCAGTGCCCCTCCCTTCTCAGATACGCAGTATTTT. Protein product: CASSAPPFSDTQYF. The genes are TRBV25-1 and TRBJ2-3; D unclear. There are 14 residues in the CDR3. Trimming removed 4 bases at V and 4 bases at J, with 12 bases between. Germline V CDR1 and CDR2: MGHDK, SYGVNS.

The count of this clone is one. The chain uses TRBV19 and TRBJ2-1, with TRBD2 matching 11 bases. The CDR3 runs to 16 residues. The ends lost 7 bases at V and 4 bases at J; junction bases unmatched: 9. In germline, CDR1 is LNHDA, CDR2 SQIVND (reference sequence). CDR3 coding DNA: TGTGCCAGTATCCCGACTAGCGGGAACCCATACAATGAGCAGTTCTTC. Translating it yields CASIPTSGNPYNEQFF.

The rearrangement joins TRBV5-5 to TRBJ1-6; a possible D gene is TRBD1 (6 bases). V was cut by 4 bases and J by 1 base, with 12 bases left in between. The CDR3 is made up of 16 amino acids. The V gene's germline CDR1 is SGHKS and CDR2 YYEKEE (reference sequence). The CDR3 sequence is CASSPAGQSYNSPLHF. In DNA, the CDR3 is TGTGCCAGCAGCCCCGCCGGACAGTCCTATAATTCACCCCTCCACTTT.

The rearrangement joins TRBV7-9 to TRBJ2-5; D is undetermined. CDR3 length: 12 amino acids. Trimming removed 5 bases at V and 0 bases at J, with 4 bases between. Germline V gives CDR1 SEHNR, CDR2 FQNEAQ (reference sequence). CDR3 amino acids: CASSDNQETQYF. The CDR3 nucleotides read TGTGCCAGCAGCGACAACCAAGAGACCCAGTACTTC.

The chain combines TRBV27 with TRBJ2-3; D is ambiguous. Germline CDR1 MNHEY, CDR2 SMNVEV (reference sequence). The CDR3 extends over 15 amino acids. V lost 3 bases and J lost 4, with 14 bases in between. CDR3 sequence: CASSFDTRRSDTQYF. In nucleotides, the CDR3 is TGTGCCAGCAGTTTCGACACCCGGCGATCAGATACGCAGTATTTT.

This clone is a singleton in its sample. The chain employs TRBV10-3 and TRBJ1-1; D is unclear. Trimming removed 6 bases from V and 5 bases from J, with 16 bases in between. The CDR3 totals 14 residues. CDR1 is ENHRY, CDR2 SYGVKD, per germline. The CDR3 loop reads CAISYKYENTEAFF. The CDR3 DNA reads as TGTGCCATCAGCTATAAATACGAGAATACTGAAGCTTTCTTT.

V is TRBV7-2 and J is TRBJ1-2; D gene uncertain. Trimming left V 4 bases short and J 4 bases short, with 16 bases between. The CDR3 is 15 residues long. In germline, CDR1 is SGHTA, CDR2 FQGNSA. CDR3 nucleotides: TGTGCCAGCAGCTCGCAGACGGGGTGGGGCTATGGCTACACCTTC. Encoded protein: CASSSQTGWGYGYTF.

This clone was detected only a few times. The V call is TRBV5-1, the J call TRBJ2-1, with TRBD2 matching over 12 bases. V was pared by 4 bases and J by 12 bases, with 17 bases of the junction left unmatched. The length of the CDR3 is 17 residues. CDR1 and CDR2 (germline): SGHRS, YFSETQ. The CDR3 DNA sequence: TGCGCCAGCAGCAATATACTAGCGGGAGGAGCCAGCAGTGGGCAGTTCTTC. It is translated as CASSNILAGGASSGQFF.

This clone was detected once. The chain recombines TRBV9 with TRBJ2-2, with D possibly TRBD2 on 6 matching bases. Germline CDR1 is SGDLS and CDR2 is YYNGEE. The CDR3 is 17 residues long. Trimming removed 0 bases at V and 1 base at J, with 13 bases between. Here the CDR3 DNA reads TGTGCCAGCAGCGTAGGGTCCTGGGACTGGAACACCGGGGAGCTGTTTTTT. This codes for CASSVGSWDWNTGELFF.

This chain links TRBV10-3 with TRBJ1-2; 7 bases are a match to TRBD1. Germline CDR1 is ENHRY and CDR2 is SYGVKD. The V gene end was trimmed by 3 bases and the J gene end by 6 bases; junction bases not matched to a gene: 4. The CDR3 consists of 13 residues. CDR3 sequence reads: CAISEDRANGYTF. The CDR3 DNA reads TGTGCCATCAGTGAAGACAGGGCCAATGGCTACACCTTC.

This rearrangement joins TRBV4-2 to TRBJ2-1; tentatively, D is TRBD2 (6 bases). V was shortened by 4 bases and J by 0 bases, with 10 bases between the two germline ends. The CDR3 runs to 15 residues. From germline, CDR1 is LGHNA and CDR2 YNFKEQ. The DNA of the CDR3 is TGTGCCAGCAGCCCCAGCGGGTCCTCCTACAATGAGCAGTTCTTC. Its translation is CASSPSGSSYNEQFF.